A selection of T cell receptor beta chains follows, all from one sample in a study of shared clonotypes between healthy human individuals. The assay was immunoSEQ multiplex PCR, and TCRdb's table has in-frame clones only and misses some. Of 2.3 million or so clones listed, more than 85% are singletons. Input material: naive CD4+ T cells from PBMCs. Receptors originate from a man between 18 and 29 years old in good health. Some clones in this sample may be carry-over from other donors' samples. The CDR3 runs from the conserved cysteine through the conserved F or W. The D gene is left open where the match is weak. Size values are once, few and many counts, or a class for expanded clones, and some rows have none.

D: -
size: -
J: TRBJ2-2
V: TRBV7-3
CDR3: CASSPGVGTYGELFF
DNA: TGTGCCAGCAGCCCGGGGGTAGGGACCTACGGGGAGCTGTTTTTT

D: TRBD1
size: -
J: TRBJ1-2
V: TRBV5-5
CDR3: CASSLGYRGNYGYTF
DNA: TGTGCCAGCAGCTTGGGGTACAGGGGTAACTATGGCTACACCTTC

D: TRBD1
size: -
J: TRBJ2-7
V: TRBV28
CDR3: CASSSSGTGKNSYEQYF
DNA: TGTGCCAGCAGTTCCTCAGGGACAGGCAAAAACTCCTACGAGCAGTACTTC

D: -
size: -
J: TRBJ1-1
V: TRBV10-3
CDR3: CAIRGTEPGVNTEAFF
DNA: TGTGCCATCAGGGGGACGGAGCCTGGGGTGAACACTGAAGCTTTCTTT

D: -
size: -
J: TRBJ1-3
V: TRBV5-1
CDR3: CASSSGGFSGNTIYF
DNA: TGCGCCAGCAGCTCCGGGGGTTTCTCTGGAAACACCATATATTTT

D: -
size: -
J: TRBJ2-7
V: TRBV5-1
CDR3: CASSLEREQYF
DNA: TGCGCCAGCAGCTTGGAACGAGAGCAGTACTTC

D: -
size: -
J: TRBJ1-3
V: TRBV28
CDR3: CASSYRNTIYF
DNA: TGTGCCAGCAGCTATAGAAACACCATATATTTT

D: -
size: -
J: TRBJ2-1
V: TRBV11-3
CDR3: CASSLGSRNEQFF
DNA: TGTGCCAGCAGCTTAGGTTCGCGCAATGAGCAGTTCTTC

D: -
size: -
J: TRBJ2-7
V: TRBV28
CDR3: CASSLSSYEQYF
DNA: TGTGCCAGCAGCCTGAGCTCCTACGAGCAGTACTTC

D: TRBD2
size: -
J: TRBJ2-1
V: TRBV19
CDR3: CASKGSGGSSYNEQFF
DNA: TGTGCCAGTAAGGGGTCGGGGGGGAGCTCCTACAATGAGCAGTTCTTC

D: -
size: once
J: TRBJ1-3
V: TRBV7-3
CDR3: CASSLSPNSGNTIYF
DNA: TGTGCCAGCAGCTTATCCCCAAACTCTGGAAACACCATATATTTT

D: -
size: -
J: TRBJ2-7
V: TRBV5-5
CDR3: CASSLGARESYEQYF
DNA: TGTGCCAGCAGCTTGGGGGCCAGAGAGTCCTACGAGCAGTACTTC

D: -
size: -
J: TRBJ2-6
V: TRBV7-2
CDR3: CASSPSFNFGANVLTF
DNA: TGTGCCAGCAGCCCGAGTTTCAATTTTGGGGCCAACGTCCTGACTTTC

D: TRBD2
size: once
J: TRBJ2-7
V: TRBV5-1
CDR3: CASSVTSGASYEQYF
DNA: TGCGCCAGCAGCGTGACTAGCGGGGCTTCCTACGAGCAGTACTTC

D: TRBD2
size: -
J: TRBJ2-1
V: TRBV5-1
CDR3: CASSHPGLALNEQFF
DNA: TGCGCCAGCAGCCACCCGGGACTAGCGCTCAATGAGCAGTTCTTC

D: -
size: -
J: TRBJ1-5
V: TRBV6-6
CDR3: CASSQTDRRNQPQHF
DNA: TGTGCCAGCAGTCAGACGGATCGTCGCAATCAGCCCCAGCATTTT

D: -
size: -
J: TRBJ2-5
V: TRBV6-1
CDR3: CASSEISRGGNYF
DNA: TGTGCCAGCAGTGAAATTAGCCGTGGGGGCAACTACTTC

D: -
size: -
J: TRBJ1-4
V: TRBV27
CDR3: CASSPGVATNEKLFF
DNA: TGTGCCAGCAGTCCGGGGGTAGCAACTAATGAAAAACTGTTTTTT

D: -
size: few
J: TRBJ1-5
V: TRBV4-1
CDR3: CASSRDIYQPQHF
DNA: TGCGCCAGCAGCCGAGACATTTATCAGCCCCAGCATTTT

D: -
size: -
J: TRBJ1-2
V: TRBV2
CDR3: CASTPTRDGYTF
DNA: TGTGCCAGCACTCCCACGAGGGATGGCTACACCTTC

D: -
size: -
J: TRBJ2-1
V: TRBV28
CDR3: CASSVNLEQFF
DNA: TGTGCCAGCAGTGTAAATCTTGAGCAGTTCTTC

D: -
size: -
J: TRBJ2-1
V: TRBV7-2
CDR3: CASSFGSPYNEQFF
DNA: TGTGCCAGCAGCTTCGGGAGCCCCTACAATGAGCAGTTCTTC

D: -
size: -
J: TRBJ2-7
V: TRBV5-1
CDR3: CASSLVFSYEQYF
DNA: TGCGCCAGCAGCTTGGTATTCTCGTACGAGCAGTACTTC

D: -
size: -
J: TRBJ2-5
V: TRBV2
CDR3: CASSDGGKETQYF
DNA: TGTGCCAGCAGTGACGGTGGGAAAGAGACCCAGTACTTC

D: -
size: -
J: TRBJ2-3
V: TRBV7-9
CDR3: CASSLVGTDTQYF
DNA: TGTGCCAGCAGCTTAGTGGGAACAGATACGCAGTATTTT

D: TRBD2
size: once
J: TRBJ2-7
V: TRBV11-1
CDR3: CASSLGLAGSEQYF
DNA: TGTGCCAGCAGCTTAGGGCTAGCGGGATCTGAGCAGTACTTC

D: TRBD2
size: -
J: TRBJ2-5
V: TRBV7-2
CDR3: CASSYNSGRLQETQYF
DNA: TGTGCCAGCAGTTATAATAGCGGGAGGTTACAAGAGACCCAGTACTTC

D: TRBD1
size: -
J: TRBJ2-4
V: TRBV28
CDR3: CASSPSGTGKPLAKNIQYF
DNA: TGTGCCAGCAGTCCGTCCGGGACAGGGAAACCTCTAGCCAAAAACATTCAGTACTTC